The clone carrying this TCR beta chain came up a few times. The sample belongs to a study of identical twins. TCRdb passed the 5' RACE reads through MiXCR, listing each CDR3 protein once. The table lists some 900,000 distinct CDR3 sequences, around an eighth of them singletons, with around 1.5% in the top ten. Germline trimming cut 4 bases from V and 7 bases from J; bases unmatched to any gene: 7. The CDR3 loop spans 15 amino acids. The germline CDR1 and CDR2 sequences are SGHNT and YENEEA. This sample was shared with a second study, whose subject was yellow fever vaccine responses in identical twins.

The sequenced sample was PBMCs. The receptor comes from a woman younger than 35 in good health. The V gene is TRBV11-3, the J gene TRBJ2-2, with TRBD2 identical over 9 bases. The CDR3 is CASSWSGGLNGELFF. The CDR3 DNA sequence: TGTGCCAGCAGCTGGAGCGGGGGGCTTAACGGGGAGCTGTTTTTT. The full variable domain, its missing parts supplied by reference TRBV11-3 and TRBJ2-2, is EAGVVQSPRYKIIEKKQPVAFWCNPISGHNTLYWYLQNLGQGPELLIRYENEEAVDDSQLPKDRFSAERLKGVDSTLKIQPAELGDSAVYLCASSWSGGLNGELFFGEGSRLTVL.